This T cell receptor (beta chain) was captured in a study of blood T cell repertoires in COVID-19. V was trimmed by 5 bases and J by 5 bases, leaving 17 bases between them. This CDR3 has 15 residues. Germline CDR1 reads SGHTA; CDR2 reads FQGTGA. Clones were sequenced by immunoSEQ multiplex PCR, and TCRdb holds only the in-frame ones, with some missing. The data hold about 150,000 clones, with roughly 84% observed a single time. The sequence came from a woman between 50 and 59 years old who had recovered from COVID-19. Sequenced: PBMCs or T cells enriched from blood (not recorded which). The V call is TRBV7-3, the J call TRBJ2-3; D is perhaps TRBD1 (6 bases). CDR3 region: CASSETGPGGDTQYF. CDR3 bases: TGTGCCAGCAGCGAGACAGGACCCGGCGGAGATACGCAGTATTTT.